Listed below are T cell receptor beta chains from one sample, sequenced in a study of CD8+ T cells in alopecia areata. Generated by immunoSEQ multiplex PCR, the TCRdb table keeps only in-frame clones and is missing some. The profile shows more than 200,000 clones, around two thirds of them singletons. Sequencing used CD4+ T cells sorted from blood, obtained at week 0. These receptors were collected from a human donor with alopecia areata. Both conserved end residues are part of each CDR3. A D gene is named only where the DNA matches it firmly. Clone size is not always given. Where it is, it says once, few, many or a class for expanded clones.

>TRBV29-1|TRBJ2-1|NA|TRBD2
CSVKRTSGNEQFF
TGCAGCGTGAAGCGGACTAGCGGCAATGAGCAGTTCTTC
>TRBV5-1|TRBJ2-5|few|NA
CASSLPREYETQYF
TGCGCCAGCAGCTTGCCTCGAGAGTACGAGACCCAGTACTTC
>TRBV6-1|TRBJ2-1|NA|TRBD2
CASSASGGAHEQFF
TGTGCCAGCAGTGCCAGCGGGGGGGCTCATGAGCAGTTCTTC
>TRBV18|TRBJ1-6|NA|TRBD1
CASSRDRESPLHF
TGTGCCAGCTCACGGGACAGGGAATCACCCCTCCACTTT
>TRBV7-2|TRBJ2-5|NA|NA
CASSSARQSETQYF
TGTGCCAGCAGCTCAGCGAGGCAGTCGGAGACCCAGTACTTC
>TRBV30|TRBJ2-1|few|TRBD2
CAWKDRGGSWAEQFF
TGTGCCTGGAAGGACCGGGGGGGCTCCTGGGCTGAGCAGTTCTTC
>TRBV5-6|TRBJ2-7|NA|NA
CASSPGPGGEQYF
TGTGCCAGCAGCCCGGGACCGGGTGGCGAGCAGTACTTC
>TRBV18|TRBJ2-7|NA|NA
CASSPPVGGPGTYEQYF
TGTGCCAGCTCACCACCGGTAGGTGGCCCCGGAACGTACGAGCAGTACTTC
>TRBV2|TRBJ1-1|NA|NA
CASGVEAFF
TGTGCCAGCGGGGTTGAAGCTTTCTTT
>TRBV29-1|TRBJ1-3|NA|NA
CSVGEGNTIYF
TGCAGCGTTGGTGAAGGAAACACCATATATTTT
>TRBV19|TRBJ2-5|NA|TRBD2
CASGGTSEETQYF
TGTGCCAGTGGAGGGACTAGCGAAGAGACCCAGTACTTC
>TRBV29-1|TRBJ1-3|few|NA
CSVDRANTIYF
TGCAGCGTTGACAGGGCCAACACCATATATTTT
>TRBV6-5|TRBJ2-3|NA|NA
CAISVEGRDTQYF
TGTGCCATCAGTGTTGAGGGGAGAGATACGCAGTATTTT
>TRBV7-2|TRBJ1-5|NA|TRBD1
CASSFLPGQGPLAQHF
TGTGCCAGCAGCTTTCTACCGGGACAGGGACCCCTAGCCCAGCATTTT
>TRBV5-6|TRBJ1-1|NA|NA
CASSLRPSGMNTEAFF
TGTGCCAGCAGCTTGAGGCCGTCTGGAATGAACACTGAAGCTTTCTTT
>TRBV10-3|TRBJ2-7|NA|NA
CAIGQGGPYEQYF
TGTGCCATCGGGCAGGGCGGGCCCTACGAGCAGTACTTC
>TRBV7-9|TRBJ1-2|NA|NA
CASNRVEGYTF
TGTGCCAGCAACAGGGTGGAAGGCTACACCTTC
>TRBV7-9|TRBJ2-1|NA|NA
CASSPTYNEQFF
TGTGCCAGCAGCCCGACCTACAATGAGCAGTTCTTC
>TRBV6-5|TRBJ1-4|few|NA
CASSQGRLNEKLFF
TGTGCCAGCAGTCAGGGACGGTTGAATGAAAAACTGTTTTTT
>TRBV29-1|TRBJ2-5|NA|NA
CSVVPGAETQYF
TGCAGCGTCGTCCCAGGGGCGGAGACCCAGTACTTC
>TRBV29-1|TRBJ2-1|NA|NA
CSVSLGSSYNEQFF
TGCAGCGTTTCATTGGGAAGTTCCTACAATGAGCAGTTCTTC
>TRBV20-1|TRBJ2-3|few|NA
CSASGGTQYF
TGCAGTGCCTCGGGCGGGACGCAGTATTTT
>TRBV30|TRBJ1-5|NA|NA
CAWSTKRRGIEDQPQHF
TGTGCCTGGAGCACAAAGAGGCGGGGGATTGAGGATCAGCCCCAGCATTTT
>TRBV5-1|TRBJ1-2|NA|TRBD1
CASSLTGQGRGYTF
TGCGCCAGCAGCTTGACGGGACAGGGGAGAGGCTACACCTTC
>TRBV5-8|TRBJ1-2|few|NA
CASSSVAGSPITF
TGTGCCAGCAGCTCGGTAGCTGGGAGCCCGATCACCTTC
>TRBV19|TRBJ2-2|few|NA
CASTAGSLDTGELFF
TGTGCCAGTACCGCAGGGTCCCTGGACACCGGGGAGCTGTTTTTT
>TRBV5-1|TRBJ2-7|NA|TRBD2
CASSLSGTRSYEQYF
TGCGCCAGCAGCTTATCCGGGACTAGGTCCTACGAGCAGTACTTC
>TRBV29-1|TRBJ2-5|NA|TRBD1
CSFDRAAETQYF
TGCAGCTTCGACAGGGCCGCGGAGACCCAGTACTTC
>TRBV11-2|TRBJ2-7|NA|TRBD1
CASSWGPTGEMQYF
TGTGCCAGCAGCTGGGGCCCCACAGGGGAAATGCAGTACTTC
>TRBV15|TRBJ2-6|once|NA
CATSRIRHSGANVLTF
TGTGCCACCAGCAGAATACGCCACTCTGGGGCCAACGTCCTGACTTTC
>TRBV30|TRBJ1-2|NA|TRBD1
CAWSPGQGIHGYTF
TGTGCCTGGAGTCCCGGACAGGGAATCCATGGCTACACCTTC
>TRBV11-2|TRBJ2-7|NA|NA
CASSSRLPGNAYEQYF
TGTGCCAGCAGCTCCCGACTGCCAGGGAACGCCTACGAGCAGTACTTC
>TRBV25-1|TRBJ2-4|NA|NA
CASKADSKNIQYF
TGTGCCAGCAAGGCAGACAGCAAAAACATTCAGTACTTC
>TRBV7-9|TRBJ2-5|few|TRBD1
CASSSPQGTETQYF
TGTGCCAGCAGCTCGCCACAGGGGACGGAGACCCAGTACTTC
>TRBV30|TRBJ2-3|once|TRBD1
CAWTGGADTQYF
TGTGCCTGGACAGGGGGTGCAGATACGCAGTATTTT
>TRBV15|TRBJ2-5|NA|TRBD2
CATSYTGGPQETQYF
TGTGCCACCAGCTACACGGGGGGGCCTCAAGAGACCCAGTACTTC
>TRBV7-2|TRBJ2-2|NA|TRBD2
CASSQERGNGELFF
TGTGCCAGCAGCCAGGAGCGGGGGAACGGGGAGCTGTTTTTT
>TRBV30|TRBJ1-3|NA|TRBD1
CAWSRDSGSGNTIYF
TGTGCCTGGAGTAGGGACAGCGGCTCTGGAAACACCATATATTTT
>TRBV7-2|TRBJ2-5|NA|TRBD1
CASSFRTGQETQYF
TGTGCCAGCAGCTTCCGGACAGGGCAAGAGACCCAGTACTTC
>TRBV10-3|TRBJ2-6|NA|NA
CAISNLQGANSGANVLTF
TGTGCCATCAGCAATTTACAGGGTGCGAACTCTGGGGCCAACGTCCTGACTTTC
>TRBV2|TRBJ2-5|NA|NA
CASTPMWGSETQYF
TGTGCCAGCACCCCCATGTGGGGTTCGGAGACCCAGTACTTC
>TRBV5-1|TRBJ2-7|NA|NA
CASSSSYYEQYF
TGCGCCAGCAGCTCCTCATACTACGAGCAGTACTTC
>TRBV6-5|TRBJ1-2|NA|TRBD1
CATRQGLYGYTF
TGTGCCACGAGACAGGGACTCTATGGCTACACCTTC
>TRBV6-5|TRBJ2-7|once|NA
CASSSRGHEQYF
TGTGCCAGCAGTTCGCGTGGACACGAGCAGTACTTC
>TRBV25-1|TRBJ2-5|NA|NA
CASSEGGAGETQYF
TGTGCCAGCAGTGAAGGAGGTGCGGGGGAGACCCAGTACTTC
>TRBV29-1|TRBJ1-1|NA|NA
CSVDRATEAFF
TGCAGCGTTGATCGGGCGACTGAAGCTTTCTTT
>TRBV6-9|TRBJ2-3|NA|TRBD2
CASSCRPSWRGGFTDTQYF
TGTGCCAGCTCCTGCCGCCCATCGTGGCGGGGGGGGTTCACAGATACGCAGTATTTT
>TRBV29-1|TRBJ1-4|NA|NA
CSVGGSGELFF
TGCAGCGTTGGGGGGAGCGGGGAACTGTTTTTT
>TRBV6-1|TRBJ2-1|NA|NA
CASSYGGHNEQFF
TGTGCCAGCAGTTATGGTGGCCACAATGAGCAGTTCTTC
>TRBV29-1|TRBJ2-7|few|TRBD1
CSVVRGSYEQYF
TGCAGCGTTGTCAGGGGGTCCTACGAGCAGTACTTC
>TRBV30|TRBJ2-1|NA|NA
CAWSATTRGDEQFF
TGTGCCTGGAGCGCCACGACTAGAGGAGATGAGCAGTTCTTC
>TRBV4-2|TRBJ2-7|NA|NA
CASSQSGSSYEQYF
TGTGCCAGCAGCCAGTCGGGGTCCTCCTACGAGCAGTACTTC
>TRBV7-8|TRBJ1-6|NA|TRBD1
CASSLEGTGNSPLHF
TGTGCCAGCAGCTTAGAAGGGACAGGGAATTCACCCCTCCACTTT
>TRBV15|TRBJ1-2|few|TRBD1
CATSQGAGVSYGYTF
TGTGCCACCAGTCAGGGGGCAGGGGTGTCCTATGGCTACACCTTC
>TRBV14|TRBJ1-1|NA|NA
CASSLDRFTEAFF
TGTGCCAGCAGCCTTGACAGGTTCACTGAAGCTTTCTTT
>TRBV30|TRBJ1-6|NA|TRBD1
CAWSVRTGNSPLHF
TGTGCCTGGAGTGTGAGGACAGGGAATTCACCCCTCCACTTT
>TRBV25-1|TRBJ1-2|few|NA
CASSDNIVGSRGYTF
TGTGCCAGCAGTGACAATATTGTGGGGTCTAGGGGCTACACCTTC
>TRBV20-1|TRBJ2-1|once|NA
CSATGGREQFF
TGCAGTGCTACAGGGGGGCGTGAGCAGTTCTTC
>TRBV6-1|TRBJ1-2|NA|NA
CASSEAASYGYTF
TGTGCCAGCAGTGAAGCAGCCTCCTATGGCTACACCTTC
>TRBV6-6|TRBJ2-3|NA|TRBD1
CATSSDRAVDTQYF
TGTGCCACCAGCTCCGACAGGGCTGTAGATACGCAGTATTTT